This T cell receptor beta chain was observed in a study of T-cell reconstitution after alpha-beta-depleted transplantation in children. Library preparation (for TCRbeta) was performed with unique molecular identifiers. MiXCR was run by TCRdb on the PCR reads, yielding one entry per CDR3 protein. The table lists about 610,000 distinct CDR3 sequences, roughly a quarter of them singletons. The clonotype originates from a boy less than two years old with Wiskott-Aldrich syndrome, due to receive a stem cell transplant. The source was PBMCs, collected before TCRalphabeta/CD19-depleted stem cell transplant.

CDR3 sequence (DNA): TGTGCCAGCAGTCCGCTTAGTTCTGGACACCTCGACACCGGGGAGCTGTTTTTT. This encodes CASSPLSSGHLDTGELFF. V is TRBV12-3 or TRBV12-4 and J is TRBJ2-2; tentative D call: TRBD1 (5 bases). V lost 5 bases and J 3 bases, leaving 22 bases between the germline ends. This CDR3 has 18 amino acids.